This T cell receptor beta chain was captured in a study of T cells after posttransplantation cyclophosphamide. Whole-study findings and limits: Later post-transplant blood repertoires were often dominated by donor CD8+ memory clones.

Produced via immunoSEQ multiplex PCR; TCRdb's table is partial and in-frame only. The repertoire consists of some 4,500 clones, with about 57% occurring once and the leading ten covering roughly 18%. V lost 5 bases and J lost 1; bases outside the gene matches: 7. This CDR3 has 15 residues. Looked up from germline, CDR1 is LGHNA and CDR2 is YSLEER. There are a few counts of this clone. Its target is unknown. Input material: memory CD8+ T cells sorted from blood. This rearrangement joins TRBV4-3 to TRBJ2-7; 8 nucleotides align to TRBD2. The TCR was taken from a woman in her sixties in good health, CMV-negative, and a related stem cell transplant donor. CDR3: CASSAVAGTSYEQYF. The CDR3 DNA reads TGCGCCAGCAGCGCCGTAGCGGGGACATCCTACGAGCAGTACTTC.